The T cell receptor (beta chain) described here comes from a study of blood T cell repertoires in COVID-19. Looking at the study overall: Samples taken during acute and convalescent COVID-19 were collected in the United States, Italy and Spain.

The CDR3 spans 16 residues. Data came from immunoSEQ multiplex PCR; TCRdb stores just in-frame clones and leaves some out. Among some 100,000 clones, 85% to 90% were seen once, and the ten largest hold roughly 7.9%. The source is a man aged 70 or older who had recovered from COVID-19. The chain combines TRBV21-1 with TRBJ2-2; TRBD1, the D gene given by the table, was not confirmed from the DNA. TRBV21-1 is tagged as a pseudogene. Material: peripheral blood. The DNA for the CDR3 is TGTGCCAGCAGCAAAGGTTGGGGGCCCCCCACCGGGGAGCTGTTTTTT. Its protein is CASSKGWGPPTGELFF.